This note documents a single T cell receptor beta chain sequence. The sample is drawn from a study of OX40 agonist ivuxolimab in advanced cancers. Study information: All patients had ivuxolimab intravenously every 2 weeks at 0.01 to 10 mg/kg.

The data were produced by immunoSEQ multiplex PCR, yet TCRdb's version contains in-frame clones alone and is incomplete. Among about 80,000 clones listed, 70% to 90% were seen once. The CDR3 has 16 amino acids. Trimming removed 4 bases at V and 0 bases at J, with 15 bases between. Germline V CDR1 and CDR2: MNHEY, SVGAGI. The rearrangement uses TRBV6-5 and TRBJ1-2; D is possibly TRBD1 (6 bases). Sequencing used CD4+ or CD8+ T cells sorted from blood, obtained in a trial of the OX40 agonist ivuxolimab. The source of this sequence is an adult with an advanced solid tumor such as melanoma, head and neck, liver or kidney cancer. The CDR3 region is CASSSLRQVANYGYTF. The CDR3 region has the DNA TGTGCCAGCAGTTCCCTGAGACAGGTTGCTAACTATGGCTACACCTTC.